This TCR beta chain stems from a study of spatial heterogeneity in lung cancer. The V gene's germline CDR1 is SGHTA and CDR2 FQGNSA. The CDR3 runs 15 residues. Trimming pared 6 bases from V and 4 bases from J, leaving 16 bases between. Noted time point: sample taken at primary tumor resection. Whole RNA, which was extracted from tumor, nontumor lung tissue or frozen PBMC, was sequenced without any cell sorting. TCRdb reprocessed the 5' RACE reads via MiXCR and lists one record per CDR3 protein. The top ten hold 42% of the sample, which has some 45,000 distinct CDR3 sequences, roughly 10% seen once. The TCR sequence derives from a female donor with early-stage non-small cell lung cancer. Sequenced material: PBMCs, taken at surgery. J is TRBJ2-1 and V is TRBV7-2, with D possibly TRBD2 on 6 matching bases. The CDR3 here is CASRAGTAQYNEQFF. The CDR3 nucleotides read TGTGCCAGCAGGGCGGGGACGGCCCAATACAATGAGCAGTTCTTC.